These 23 T cell receptor beta chains originate from one sample sequenced in a study of blood T cell repertoires in COVID-19. Here immunoSEQ multiplex PCR was the method, and the copy in TCRdb shows in-frame clones only, minus some. The sample has about 160,000 clones, about 86% seen once. The specimen was peripheral blood. All receptors derive from a man aged 50 or older with active or convalescent COVID-19.

The genes are TRBV6-1 and TRBJ2-7; 8 bases map to TRBD2. V shed 3 bases, J shed 7 bases, and the junction held 5 bases outside the gene matches. From germline, CDR1 is MNHNS and CDR2 SASEGT. The CDR3 totals 13 residues. The CDR3 sequence is CASSEGLVLEQYF. The CDR3 region has the DNA TGTGCCAGCAGTGAGGGACTAGTTCTTGAGCAGTACTTC.

This clone was detected a few times. The chain recombines TRBV7-8 with TRBJ2-5, with 12 bases lining up with TRBD2. Germline V lookup: CDR1 SGHVS, CDR2 FQNEAQ. Trimming took 3 bases from V and 2 from J; bases not matched to a gene: 4. The CDR3 consists of 16 residues. The CDR3 region is CASSFYGTSGQETQYF. CDR3 nucleotides: TGTGCCAGCAGCTTTTACGGGACTAGCGGGCAAGAGACCCAGTACTTC. The full variable domain, with the rest looked up from reference TRBV7-8 and TRBJ2-5, is GAGVSQSPRYKVAKRGQDVALRCDPISGHVSLFWYQQALGQGPEFLTYFQNEAQLDKSGLPSDRFFAERPEGSVSTLKIQRTQQEDSAVYLCASSFYGTSGQETQYFGPGTRLLVL.

This chain uses TRBV6-1 with TRBJ1-2; possible D gene TRBD1, 5 bases. CDR1 MNHNS and CDR2 SASEGT come from the germline V gene. This CDR3 comprises 15 residues. Trimming cost V 0 bases and J 4 bases, with 12 bases left between them. Here the CDR3 DNA reads TGTGCCAGCAGTGAAGCGGAAGGGGAAGGCTATGGCTACACCTTC. Translated, it gives CASSEAEGEGYGYTF.

The rearrangement uses TRBV5-4 and TRBJ2-7, with D tentatively TRBD2 (5 bases). This CDR3 spans 15 amino acids. The germline gives CDR1 SGHNT, CDR2 YYREEE (reference sequence). The V gene lost 1 base and the J gene lost 2 bases, with 13 bases spanning the gap. The CDR3: CASSLFGVLTYEQYF. CDR3 bases: TGTGCCAGCAGCTTGTTCGGGGTTTTGACCTACGAGCAGTACTTC.

The chain employs TRBV5-8 and TRBJ2-5; unclear D gene. This CDR3 region has 12 residues. Trimming cost V 5 bases and J 1 base, with 6 bases left between them. Germline V gene sequence: CDR1 SGHTS, CDR2 YDEGEE. The CDR3 is CASSLSQETQYF. CDR3 nucleotides: TGTGCCAGCAGTCTTTCCCAAGAGACCCAGTACTTC.

V gene TRBV11-2 combines with J gene TRBJ2-7; 10 bases agree with TRBD2. The V segment lost 3 bases and the J segment 4 bases; nucleotides outside the gene matches: 3. The CDR3 contains 14 residues. Germline lookup yields CDR1 SGHAT and CDR2 FQNNGV. The CDR3 region has the DNA TGTGCCAGCAGCTTTAGACTAGCGGGTTACGAGCAGTACTTC. It specifies CASSFRLAGYEQYF.

This clone was counted only a few times. The V gene is TRBV27, the J gene TRBJ2-1; 9 nucleotides agree with TRBD1. Trimming at V came to 6 bases and at J to 6 bases, leaving 9 bases not matched to a gene. This CDR3 has 15 amino acids. CDR1 and CDR2 (germline): MNHEY, SMNVEV (reference sequence). CDR3 in DNA: TGTGCCAGCAGGCCGAGGGGGACAGGGATCAATGAGCAGTTCTTC. Protein product: CASRPRGTGINEQFF.

The V call is TRBV5-1, the J call TRBJ2-3; 13 bases line up with TRBD2. The CDR3 is 16 residues long. Germline V gene sequence: CDR1 SGHRS, CDR2 YFSETQ. Trimming cost V 4 bases and J 2 bases; bases outside gene matches: 4. Here the CDR3 reads CASSTGTSGDTDTQYF. As DNA, the CDR3 is TGCGCCAGCAGCACCGGGACTAGCGGGGACACAGATACGCAGTATTTT. The full variable domain, in which reference TRBV5-1 and TRBJ2-3 provide the parts outside the CDR3, is KAGVTQTPRYLIKTRGQQVTLSCSPISGHRSVSWYQQTPGQGLQFLFEYFSETQRNKGNFPGRFSGRQFSNSRSEMNVSTLELGDSALYLCASSTGTSGDTDTQYFGPGTRLTVL.

The chain recombines TRBV5-1 with TRBJ2-1, with D possibly matching TRBD2 (5 bases). V was shortened by 0 bases and J by 3 bases, with 10 bases between the two germline ends. This CDR3 comprises 15 residues. Germline V gives CDR1 SGHRS, CDR2 YFSETQ. For the CDR3, the DNA is TGCGCCAGCAGCTTGGGTCGGGATCTCTACAATGAGCAGTTCTTC. Translated, it gives CASSLGRDLYNEQFF.

V is TRBV19 and J is TRBJ1-2, with TRBD1 as a possible D gene (6 bases). Germline-derived CDR1 and CDR2 are LNHDA and SQIVND (reference sequence). V was cut by 6 bases and J by 5 bases, with 16 bases left in between. The CDR3 contains 14 residues. The CDR3, as DNA: TGTGCCAGTAGGACGACAGGCGCATCTTATGGCTACACCTTC. Protein product: CASRTTGASYGYTF.

V usage is TRBV15 and J usage is TRBJ2-1; 8 nucleotides line up with TRBD1. Germline loops: CDR1 LNHNV, CDR2 YYDKDF (reference sequence). The CDR3 sequence is 14 residues long. With V trimmed by 8 bases and J by 4 bases, 7 bases remained unmatched. This CDR3 is CATRDRRSYNEQFF. Here the CDR3 DNA reads TGTGCCACCCGGGACAGGAGGTCTTACAATGAGCAGTTCTTC.

CDR3: CASRTSGTSSYNEQFF. Written as DNA, the CDR3 is TGTGCCAGCCGCACCTCCGGGACTAGCTCTTACAATGAGCAGTTCTTC. V is TRBV7-8 and J is TRBJ2-1; 9 bases are a match to TRBD2. The CDR3 spans 16 residues. V gave up 8 bases and J gave up 4 bases; unmatched junction bases: 12. Germline values: CDR1 SGHVS, CDR2 FQNEAQ.

V is TRBV6-6 and J is TRBJ2-6, with 10 bases fitting TRBD1. Trimming at V came to 5 bases and at J to 1 base, leaving 8 bases not matched to a gene. Per the germline V gene, CDR1 is MNHNY and CDR2 is SVGAGI (reference sequence). The CDR3 is 18 residues long. The CDR3 DNA follows: TGTGCCAGCAGTCGACAGGGGGCGAGTTTGTCTGGGGCCAACGTCCTGACTTTC. Its translation is CASSRQGASLSGANVLTF.

There are a few counts of this clone. The CDR3 is CASSFLVADTQYF. CDR3 bases: TGTGCCAGCAGCTTTCTAGTCGCAGATACGCAGTATTTT. V usage is TRBV11-2 and J usage is TRBJ2-3; no clear D. Per the germline V gene, CDR1 is SGHAT and CDR2 is FQNNGV. There are 13 residues in the CDR3. V lost 3 bases and J lost 4, with 8 bases in between.

The chain employs TRBV29-1 and TRBJ2-3; weak D call: TRBD1 (5 bases). CDR1 and CDR2 from the germline V gene are SQVTM and ANQGSEA. Deletions cut 1 base from V and 3 bases from J, with 17 bases between. This CDR3 region has 16 residues. CDR3 sequence: CSVEGVRDVRTDTQYF. The CDR3 DNA reads TGCAGCGTTGAAGGCGTCAGGGATGTCAGAACAGATACGCAGTATTTT.

The CDR3 DNA reads as TGCGCCAGCAGGGAGACTCAGGGTTCTGGTGAAAAACTGTTTTTT. Translation gives CASRETQGSGEKLFF. The V gene is TRBV5-1, the J gene TRBJ1-4, with D possibly being TRBD1 (5 bases). Trimming pared 5 bases from V and 7 bases from J, leaving 18 bases between. The CDR3 sequence is 15 residues long. CDR1 and CDR2 (germline): SGHRS, YFSETQ.

This clone has just one count. The V call is TRBV28, the J call TRBJ1-2, with D hard to call. CDR3 size: 14 residues. Per germline, CDR1 MDHEN and CDR2 SYDVKM. V was trimmed by 2 bases and J by 4 bases, leaving 11 bases between them. CDR3: CASSLGGDGYGYTF. In DNA form, the CDR3 reads TGTGCCAGCAGTTTAGGAGGCGACGGCTATGGCTACACCTTC.

This sequence joins TRBV6-2 or TRBV6-3 and TRBJ2-1, with 8 bases fitting TRBD1. Germline assignment: CDR1 MNHEY and CDR2 SVGEGT. Trimming cost V 5 bases and J 1 base; bases outside gene matches: 1. CDR3 length: 14 residues. CDR3 protein: CASSTGGSYNEQFF. The CDR3 region has the DNA TGTGCCAGCAGTACAGGGGGGTCCTACAATGAGCAGTTCTTC.

This chain links TRBV4-3 with TRBJ2-5, with D possibly TRBD2 on 6 matching bases. This CDR3 has 14 amino acids. CDR1 LGHNA and CDR2 YSLEER come from the germline V gene. The ends were cut back, 1 base at V and 1 base at J, with 7 bases in the middle. This CDR3 reads CASSQGDFQETQYF. The CDR3 region has the DNA TGCGCCAGCAGCCAAGGGGACTTCCAAGAGACCCAGTACTTC.

The rearrangement joins TRBV27 to TRBJ2-1; D may be TRBD1 (6 bases). Trimming removed 1 base from V and 1 base from J, with 17 bases in between. Germline V CDR1 and CDR2: MNHEY, SMNVEV (reference sequence). The CDR3 has 18 residues. CDR3 sequence (DNA): TGTGCCAGCAGTTTATTAGGAGGCAGGGGCGCATCCTACAATGAGCAGTTCTTC. It encodes CASSLLGGRGASYNEQFF.

This clone was observed a handful of times. The DNA for the CDR3 is TGTGCCAGCAGTTACTCGGTAGGGGGACCCACAGATACGCAGTATTTT. As protein: CASSYSVGGPTDTQYF. The chain is built from TRBV6-5 and TRBJ2-3; TRBD1 might be the D (6 bases). The CDR3 loop spans 16 amino acids. Germline loops: CDR1 MNHEY, CDR2 SVGAGI. V dropped 0 bases and J dropped 2 bases, with 12 bases sitting between them.

CDR3 nucleotide sequence: TGTGCCAGTAGTATACTGGGGGGTGGGCCCAATGAGCAGTTCTTC. Its translation: CASSILGGGPNEQFF. The chain uses TRBV19 and TRBJ2-1, with D possibly being TRBD2 (6 bases). Trimming pared 2 bases from V and 6 bases from J, leaving 14 bases between. The CDR3 is 15 amino acids. The germline V gene has CDR1 LNHDA and CDR2 SQIVND (reference sequence).

The chain couples TRBV7-3 to TRBJ2-2; TRBD1 agrees at 9 bases. The germline CDR1 and CDR2 sequences are SGHTA and FQGTGA. The CDR3 runs to 15 residues. The V segment lost 3 bases and the J segment 4 bases; nucleotides outside the gene matches: 3. The CDR3 region has the DNA TGTGCCAGCAGCTTCGGGACAGGGACCACCGGGGAGCTGTTTTTT. Protein: CASSFGTGTTGELFF.